Below, one T cell receptor beta chain is given with its context. The sample originates from a study of blood T cell repertoires in COVID-19. Study details: COVID-19 samples, acute and convalescent, were from the United States, Italy and Spain. PBMCs, B-cell-depleted T cells, or T cells provided the cDNA or gDNA that made up the material.

The germline V gene encodes CDR1 SGHNT and CDR2 YYREEE (reference sequence). The CDR3 consists of 14 residues. The V gene lost 4 bases and the J gene lost 5 bases, with 15 bases spanning the gap. Study processing details: For nucleated cells, counts were estimated from reference gene primer amplification. Profiled with immunoSEQ multiplex PCR; TCRdb holds only in-frame clones, not every one. Clone size and the V and J calls come from that table; the DNA yielded D and trimming. Of under 150,000 clones listed, approximately 83% were seen once; the top ten hold about 9.6%. V and J are TRBV5-4 and TRBJ1-2; no definite D call. This TCR derives from a man in his forties with active or convalescent COVID-19. Sequencing was done on a sample of peripheral blood. Here the CDR3 DNA reads TGTGCCAGCAGCCCCGAGCAGGTGGAATATGGCTACACCTTC. This translates into CASSPEQVEYGYTF.